There are a few counts of the clone carrying this TCR beta chain. Its antigen remains unidentified. V lost 0 bases, J lost 7 bases, and 13 bases stayed unmatched. This CDR3 has 17 residues. CDR1 and CDR2 (germline): SGHVS, FNYEAQ. Unique molecular identifiers were used to barcode this TCRbeta library. TCRdb ran MiXCR on the PCR reads and lists one entry per CDR3 protein. The sample carries some 600,000 distinct CDR3 sequences, approximately 13% recorded once. These data originate in a study of T-cell reconstitution after alpha-beta-depleted transplantation in children. General observations from the study: Several patients had high TCRbeta diversity at day 60; it came from surviving recipient T cells and thymic progenitors. Newly made T cells mostly supplied T-cell counts and diversity one year after transplant. About two months after transplant, alpha-beta T cells reportedly came from several hundred expanded graft clones.

This TCR was sampled from a male patient younger than 18 who had a stem cell transplant for acute myeloid leukemia, so the T cells may come from the graft donor. The starting material was PBMCs, mostly from graft donor cells, obtained 360 days after TCRalphabeta/CD19-depleted stem cell transplant. The genes are TRBV7-6 and TRBJ2-3; the match to TRBD1 covers 7 bases. This chain's CDR3 is CASSLAPGQSLRNTQYF. The CDR3 DNA follows: TGTGCCAGCAGCTTAGCGCCGGGACAGAGCCTTCGGAATACGCAGTATTTT.